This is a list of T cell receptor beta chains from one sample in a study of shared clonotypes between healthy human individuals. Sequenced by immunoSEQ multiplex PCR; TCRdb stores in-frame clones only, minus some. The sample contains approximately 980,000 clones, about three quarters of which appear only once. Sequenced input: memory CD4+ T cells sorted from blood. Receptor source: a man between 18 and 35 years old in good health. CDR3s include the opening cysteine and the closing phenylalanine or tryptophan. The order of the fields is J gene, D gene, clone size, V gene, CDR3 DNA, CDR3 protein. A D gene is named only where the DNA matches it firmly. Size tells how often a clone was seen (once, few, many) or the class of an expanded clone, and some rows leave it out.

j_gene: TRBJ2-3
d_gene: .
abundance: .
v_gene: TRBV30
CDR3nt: TGTGCCTCCTATGCTGGTACGCAGTATTTT
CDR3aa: CASYAGTQYF

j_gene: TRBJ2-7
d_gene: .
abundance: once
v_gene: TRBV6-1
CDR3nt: TGTGCCAGCAGCCTAGTATTTCCCACCTACGAGCAGTACTTC
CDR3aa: CASSLVFPTYEQYF

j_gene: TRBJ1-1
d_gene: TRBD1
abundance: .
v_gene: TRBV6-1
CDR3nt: TGTGCCAGCAGTGACTACCGACAGGGGTCCGAAGCTTTCTTT
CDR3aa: CASSDYRQGSEAFF

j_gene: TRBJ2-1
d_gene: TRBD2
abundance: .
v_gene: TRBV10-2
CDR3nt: TGCGCCAGCAGTGAGTCCGCGGGGGTTTCAGAGTTCTTC
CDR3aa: CASSESAGVSEFF

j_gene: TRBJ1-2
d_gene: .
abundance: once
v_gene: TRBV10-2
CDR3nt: TGCGCCAGCAGTGAGTCCCTCTATGGCTACACCTTC
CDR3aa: CASSESLYGYTF

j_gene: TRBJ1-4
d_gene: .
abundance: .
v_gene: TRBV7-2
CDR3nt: TGTGCCAGCAGCTCTAACAGAGGTGAAAAACTGTTTTTT
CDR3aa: CASSSNRGEKLFF

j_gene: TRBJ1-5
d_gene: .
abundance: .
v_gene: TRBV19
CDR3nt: TGTGCCAGTAGTCAGGGAGGGCCGAGCAATCAGCCCCAGCATTTT
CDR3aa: CASSQGGPSNQPQHF

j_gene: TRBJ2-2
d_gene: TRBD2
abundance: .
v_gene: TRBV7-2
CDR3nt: TGTGCCAGCAGCCCGGGGGGGAACACCGGGGAGCTGTTTTTT
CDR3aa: CASSPGGNTGELFF

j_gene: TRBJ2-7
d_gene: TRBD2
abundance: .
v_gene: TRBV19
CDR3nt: TGTGCCAGTAGTTCCCGAGCGGGGGGGCCGTGGGAGCAGTACTTC
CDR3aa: CASSSRAGGPWEQYF

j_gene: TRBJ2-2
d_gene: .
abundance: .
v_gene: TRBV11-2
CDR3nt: TGTGCCAGCAGCTTATATCTGGGGGTGAACACCGGGGAGCTGTTTTTT
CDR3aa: CASSLYLGVNTGELFF

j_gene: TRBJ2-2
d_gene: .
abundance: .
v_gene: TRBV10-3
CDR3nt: TGTGCCATCTGGACAGCTAACACCGGGGAGCTGTTTTTT
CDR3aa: CAIWTANTGELFF

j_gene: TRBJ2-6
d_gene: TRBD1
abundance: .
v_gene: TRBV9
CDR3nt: TGTGCCTGCCTTGGACAGGGCCGATTATCTGGGGCCAACGTCCTGACTTTC
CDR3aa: CACLGQGRLSGANVLTF

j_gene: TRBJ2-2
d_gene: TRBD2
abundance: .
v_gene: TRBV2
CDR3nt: TGTGCCAGCAGAGGCAGCGGGGGGGCCACCGGGGAGCTGTTTTTT
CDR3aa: CASRGSGGATGELFF

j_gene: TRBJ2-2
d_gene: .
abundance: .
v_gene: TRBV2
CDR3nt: TGTGCCAGCAGTGTTGGCAGTGTGATACTCGGGGAGCTGTTTTTT
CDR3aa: CASSVGSVILGELFF

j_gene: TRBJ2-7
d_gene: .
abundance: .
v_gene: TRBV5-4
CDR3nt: TGTGCCAGCAGCTTTTCCGGGTCGTTAGCCTACGAGCAGTACTTC
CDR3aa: CASSFSGSLAYEQYF

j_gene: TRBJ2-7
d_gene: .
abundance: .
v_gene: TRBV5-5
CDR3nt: TGTGCCAGCAGCTTAAGACCCATATGGGGATGGGTCCGGGACGAGCAGTACTTC
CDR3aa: CASSLRPIWGWVRDEQYF

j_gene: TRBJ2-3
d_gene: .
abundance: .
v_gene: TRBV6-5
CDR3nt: TGTGCCAGCATGACGGCTGGTACGCAGTATTTT
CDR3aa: CASMTAGTQYF

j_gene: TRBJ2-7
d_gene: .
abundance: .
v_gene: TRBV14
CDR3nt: TGTGCCAGCAGCCCATTGGGACTTTCCTACGAGCAGTACTTC
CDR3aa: CASSPLGLSYEQYF

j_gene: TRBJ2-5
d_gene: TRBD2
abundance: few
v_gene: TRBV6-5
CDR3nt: TGTGCCAGCAGTTACTCTGGGACTAGACAAGAGACCCAGTACTTC
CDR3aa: CASSYSGTRQETQYF

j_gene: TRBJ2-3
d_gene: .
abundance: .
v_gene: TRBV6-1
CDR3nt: TGTGCCAGCAGCCTCGGCATGCTTGGGGCGCAGTATTTT
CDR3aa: CASSLGMLGAQYF

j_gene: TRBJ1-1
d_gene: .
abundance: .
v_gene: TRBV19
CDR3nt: TGTGCCAGTATCACTGGGACGTCGGTCACTGAAGCTTTCTTT
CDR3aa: CASITGTSVTEAFF

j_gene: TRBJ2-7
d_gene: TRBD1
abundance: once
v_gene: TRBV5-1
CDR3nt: TGCGCCAGCAGCTTGGGCGGACAGGGATTGGGGGAGCAGTACTTC
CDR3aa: CASSLGGQGLGEQYF

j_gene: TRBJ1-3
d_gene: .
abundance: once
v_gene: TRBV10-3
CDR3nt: TGTGCCATCACCGTGGGGGTCGGAAACACCATATATTTT
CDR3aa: CAITVGVGNTIYF

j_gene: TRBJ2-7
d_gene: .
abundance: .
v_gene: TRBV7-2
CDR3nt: TGTGCCAGCAGCTGGCGCAGCGGGTCACAGTACTTC
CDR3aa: CASSWRSGSQYF

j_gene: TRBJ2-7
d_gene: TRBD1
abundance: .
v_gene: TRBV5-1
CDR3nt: TGCGCCAGCAGCGGACAGGGTGGCCCCTACGAGCAGTACTTC
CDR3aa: CASSGQGGPYEQYF

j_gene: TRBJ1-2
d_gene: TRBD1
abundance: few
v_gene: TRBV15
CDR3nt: TGTGCCACCAGCAGACGCCAGGGGGATGGCTACACCTTC
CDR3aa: CATSRRQGDGYTF

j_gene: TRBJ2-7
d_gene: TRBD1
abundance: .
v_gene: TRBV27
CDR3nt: TGTGCCAGCAGCCTTAGACAGGGGCGCTCCTACGAGCAGTACTTC
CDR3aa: CASSLRQGRSYEQYF

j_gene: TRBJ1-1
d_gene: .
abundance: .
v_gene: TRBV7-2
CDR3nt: TGTGCCAGCAGCCGGCAGGGGAACACTGAAGCTTTCTTT
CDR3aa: CASSRQGNTEAFF

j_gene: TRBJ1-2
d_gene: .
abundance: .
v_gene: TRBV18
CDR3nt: TGTGCCAGCTCACCATTATCCGGGGAAATCGGCTACACCTTC
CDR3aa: CASSPLSGEIGYTF

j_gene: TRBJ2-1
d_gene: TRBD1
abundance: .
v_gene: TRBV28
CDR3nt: TGTGCCAGCAGCCAACCCGGGACAGGGGTGAATGAGCAGTTCTTC
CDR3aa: CASSQPGTGVNEQFF

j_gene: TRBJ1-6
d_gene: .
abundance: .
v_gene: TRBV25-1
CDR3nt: TGTGCCAGCCCCAATTCACCCCTCCACTTT
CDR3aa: CASPNSPLHF

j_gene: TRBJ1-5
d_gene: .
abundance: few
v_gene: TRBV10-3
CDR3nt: TGTGCCATCAGTGAGTCGGGGAGTAGCAATCAGCCCCAGCATTTT
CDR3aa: CAISESGSSNQPQHF

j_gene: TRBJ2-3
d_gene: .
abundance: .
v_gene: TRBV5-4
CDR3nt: TGTGCCAGCAGCTCAACAGGGGACCGGGGGACAGATACGCAGTATTTT
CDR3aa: CASSSTGDRGTDTQYF

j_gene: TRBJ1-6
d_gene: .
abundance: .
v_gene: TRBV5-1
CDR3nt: TGCGCCAGCACCCCCGGGGGATCTAATTCACCCCTCCACTTT
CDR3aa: CASTPGGSNSPLHF

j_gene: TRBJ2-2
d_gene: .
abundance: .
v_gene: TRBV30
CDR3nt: TGTGCCTGGAGTGTATATTCGGGGGCCGGGGAGCTGTTTTTT
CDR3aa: CAWSVYSGAGELFF

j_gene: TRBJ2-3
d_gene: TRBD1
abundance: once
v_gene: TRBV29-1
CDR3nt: TGCAGTGGGACAGTCGGCACAGATACGCAGTATTTT
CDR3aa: CSGTVGTDTQYF

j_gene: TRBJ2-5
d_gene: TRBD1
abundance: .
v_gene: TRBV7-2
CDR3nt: TGTGCCAGCAGCCCCGGGACAGGGGGCCCAGAGACCCAGTACTTC
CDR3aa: CASSPGTGGPETQYF